This is a list of T cell receptor beta chains from one sample in a study of T cells in Graves' hyperthyroidism and ophthalmopathy. A single record per CDR3 protein comes from TCRdb applying MiXCR to the multiplex PCR reads. This sample has 540,000 or so distinct CDR3 sequences, with around 45% found just once. Sequencing was done on a sample of peripheral blood or thyroid tissue (not recorded which). The receptors here all came from an adult woman with Graves' disease, either hyperthyroidism or ophthalmopathy (not recorded which). CDR3s include the opening cysteine and the closing phenylalanine or tryptophan. Fields, in order: V gene, clone size, J gene, D gene, CDR3 protein, CDR3 DNA. A D gene is named only where the DNA matches it firmly. Clone size is shown for a subset of rows, as once, few, many or a class of expanded clone.

>TRBV9|-|TRBJ1-6|TRBD1
CASSGAGTGRSPLHF
TGTGCCAGCAGCGGGGCAGGGACAGGGAGATCACCCCTCCACTTT
>TRBV10-3|-|TRBJ2-7|TRBD1
CAISDGTESYEQYF
TGTGCCATCAGTGACGGGACAGAGTCCTACGAGCAGTACTTC
>TRBV11-2|-|TRBJ2-7|TRBD1
CASSLVGTAMEQWNF
TGTGCCAGCAGCTTAGTCGGGACAGCGATGGAGCAGTGGAACTTC
>TRBV29-1|few|TRBJ1-1|TRBD1
CSVARGRGNTEAFF
TGCAGCGTTGCAAGGGGGCGGGGGAACACTGAAGCTTTCTTT
>TRBV20-1|-|TRBJ2-5|TRBD2
CNPSGFVAEEQETQYF
TGCAACCCTAGCGGATTTGTTGCGGAGGAACAAGAGACCCAGTACTTC
>TRBV7-9|many|TRBJ1-5|TRBD1
CASSSGQGAYSNQPQHF
TGTGCCAGCAGCTCGGGACAGGGGGCGTATAGCAATCAGCCCCAGCATTTT
>TRBV20-1|many|TRBJ2-7|-
CSATLVGAYEQYF
TGCAGTGCTACCCTGGTTGGCGCCTACGAGCAGTACTTC
>TRBV6-2/TRBV6-3|many|TRBJ2-5|-
CASSYMGRETQYF
TGTGCCAGCAGTTACATGGGTCGAGAGACCCAGTACTTC
>TRBV20-1|-|TRBJ1-2|-
CSATGGRIANYGYTF
TGCAGTGCAACCGGTGGACGGATAGCTAACTATGGCTACACCTTC
>TRBV7-2|many|TRBJ1-4|-
CASSLARTSEKLFF
TGTGCCAGCAGCTTAGCGAGGACATCTGAAAAACTGTTCTTT
>TRBV4-1|many|TRBJ1-2|-
CASSHPALNYGYTF
TGCGCCAGCAGCCACCCGGCTCTTAACTATGGCTACACCTTC
>TRBV19|many|TRBJ1-2|-
CASSIWGYGYTF
TGTGCCAGTAGTATATGGGGGTACGGCTACACCTTC
>TRBV2|-|TRBJ2-5|TRBD2
CASSGLAYQETQYF
TGTGCCAGCAGTGGACTAGCGTATCAAGAGACCCAGTACTTC
>TRBV6-1|many|TRBJ2-5|TRBD2
CASSRGSGSSATQYF
TGTGCCAGCAGTCGTGGTAGCGGGAGCAGTGCGACCCAGTACTTC
>TRBV18|few|TRBJ1-6|-
CASSPRGDDSPLHF
TGTGCCAGCTCACCAAGAGGGGACGATTCACCCCTCCACTTT
>TRBV10-3|-|TRBJ1-2|TRBD1
CASSERGARDRRGGYTF
TGTGCCAGCAGTGAGCGAGGGGCTCGGGACAGGCGTGGTGGCTACACCTTC
>TRBV5-1|many|TRBJ2-7|-
CASSLRGTGVGEQYF
TGCGCCAGCAGCCTCCGCGGGACTGGGGTCGGCGAGCAGTACTTC
>TRBV7-8|many|TRBJ2-5|TRBD2
CASSLGLAGGVGETQYF
TGTGCCAGCAGCTTGGGGCTAGCGGGAGGAGTTGGGGAGACCCAGTACTTC
>TRBV7-9|-|TRBJ2-2|TRBD1
CASSPRAQGAPIWGELFF
TGTGCCAGCAGCCCTAGAGCACAGGGGGCTCCAATTTGGGGGGAGCTGTTTTTT
>TRBV2|many|TRBJ1-3|-
CASTVADTIYF
TGTGCCAGCACCGTAGCGGACACCATATATTTT
>TRBV25-1|-|TRBJ2-7|-
CASSEGGQPPYEQYF
TGTGCCAGCAGTGAGGGCGGACAACCACCCTACGAGCAGTACTTC
>TRBV7-9|many|TRBJ2-7|TRBD2
CASSLGDYVNEQYF
TGTGCCAGCAGCTTAGGGGACTATGTTAACGAGCAGTACTTC
>TRBV7-9|-|TRBJ2-2|TRBD2
CASSPPGLAGGMGELFF
TGTGCCAGCAGCCCCCCGGGTCTAGCGGGAGGCATGGGCGAGCTGTTTTTT
>TRBV10-3|-|TRBJ1-6|-
CAIRESPLGSPLHF
TGTGCCATCAGGGAGAGCCCGTTGGGTTCACCCCTCCACTTT
>TRBV5-6|many|TRBJ2-2|TRBD2
CASSLGLAGEVGELFF
TGTGCCAGCAGCCTGGGACTAGCGGGAGAGGTCGGGGAGCTGTTTTTT
>TRBV4-1|-|TRBJ1-1|-
CASKKPGGARGTEAFF
TGCGCCAGCAAAAAGCCAGGCGGGGCCCGCGGCACTGAAGCTTTCTTT
>TRBV5-1|-|TRBJ1-2|-
CASSPGHPNYGYTF
TGCGCCAGCAGCCCGGGACACCCTAACTATGGCTACACCTTC
>TRBV28|-|TRBJ1-2|TRBD1
CASSPGGGGRMGYGYTF
TGTGCCAGCAGTCCAGGGGGGGGCGGTCGAATGGGCTATGGCTACACCTTC
>TRBV11-2|-|TRBJ1-5|TRBD1
CASSWDSAISPQHF
TGTGCCAGCAGCTGGGACAGCGCAATCAGCCCCCAGCATTTT
>TRBV14|many|TRBJ2-7|-
CASSPIRGDEQYF
TGTGCCAGCAGCCCCATAAGGGGGGACGAGCAGTACTTC
>TRBV29-1|-|TRBJ2-6|-
CSVVAYSGANVLTF
TGCAGCGTTGTAGCATACTCTGGGGCCAACGTCCTGACTTTC
>TRBV9|-|TRBJ1-5|-
CASSVGGSPNQPQHF
TGTGCCAGCAGCGTAGGGGGGTCCCCGAATCAGCCCCAGCATTTT
>TRBV7-2|many|TRBJ1-2|-
CASSLAIVDNYGYTF
TGTGCCAGCAGCTTAGCTATCGTCGATAACTATGGCTACACCTTC
>TRBV27|few|TRBJ2-6|-
CASSFQAGANVLTF
TGTGCCAGCAGTTTCCAAGCTGGGGCCAACGTCCTGACTTTC
>TRBV20-1|-|TRBJ1-3|TRBD1
CSARDLTGTGQGARGNTIYF
TGCAGTGCTAGAGATTTAACGGGAACGGGACAGGGGGCGCGAGGAAACACCATATATTTT
>TRBV4-1|many|TRBJ1-2|TRBD1
CASSQDPGGYNYGYTF
TGCGCCAGCAGCCAAGATCCAGGGGGATATAACTATGGCTACACCTTC
>TRBV6-4|-|TRBJ1-3|-
CASIRGGSPYGYTIYF
TGTGCCAGCATTCGAGGTGGCAGCCCCTATGGCTACACCATATATTTT
>TRBV10-1|few|TRBJ2-5|-
CASSGDTRTQYF
TGCGCCAGCAGTGGGGACACCCGGACCCAGTACTTC
>TRBV18|many|TRBJ1-1|-
CASSPDGPKEAFF
TGTGCCAGCTCACCAGACGGCCCGAAAGAAGCTTTCTTT
>TRBV29-1|many|TRBJ1-1|-
CSVEESGAFF
TGCAGCGTTGAAGAGTCAGGAGCTTTCTTT
>TRBV6-1|many|TRBJ2-7|TRBD2
CASSEGTSGRYEQYF
TGTGCCAGCAGTGAAGGGACTAGCGGGAGGTACGAGCAGTACTTC
>TRBV7-8|-|TRBJ2-2|-
CASSRDPGANTGELFF
TGTGCCAGCAGTCGAGACCCGGGGGCGAACACCGGGGAGCTGTTTTTT
>TRBV15|many|TRBJ2-2|TRBD1
CATQARDRGFGELFF
TGTGCCACTCAAGCCCGGGACAGGGGCTTTGGGGAGCTGTTTTTT
>TRBV7-2|-|TRBJ1-6|TRBD1
CASSYRDRGYSDNSPLHF
TGTGCCAGCAGCTACCGGGACAGGGGTTACTCGGATAATTCACCCCTCCACTTT
>TRBV6-2/TRBV6-3|many|TRBJ2-7|-
CASSYRLGTVSYEQYF
TGTGCCAGCAGTTATCGTCTCGGGACTGTCTCCTACGAGCAGTACTTC
>TRBV11-2|many|TRBJ2-7|-
CAIGGTHYSYEQYF
TGTGCCATCGGGGGGACACACTACTCCTACGAGCAGTACTTC
>TRBV20-1|many|TRBJ1-2|TRBD1
CSAKTGAGAGYTF
TGCAGTGCCAAAACAGGGGCCGGAGCTGGCTACACCTTC
>TRBV10-1|-|TRBJ1-1|-
CASSGMIQGRGEAFF
TGCGCCAGCAGTGGAATGATTCAGGGAAGGGGTGAAGCTTTCTTT
>TRBV4-1|many|TRBJ2-2|TRBD1
CASSQTGVGELFF
TGCGCCAGCAGCCAAACAGGGGTCGGGGAGCTGTTTTTT
>TRBV20-1|many|TRBJ2-7|TRBD2
CSARPSGLYEQYF
TGCAGTGCTAGGCCTAGCGGACTCTACGAGCAGTACTTC
>TRBV4-1|many|TRBJ2-7|-
CASSLQRGSWYEQYF
TGCGCCAGCAGCCTCCAGAGGGGGAGCTGGTACGAGCAGTACTTC
>TRBV4-2|-|TRBJ1-6|TRBD1
CASSQAMGTGDNSPLHF
TGTGCCAGCAGCCAAGCAATGGGGACAGGAGATAATTCACCCCTCCACTTT
>TRBV7-9|many|TRBJ2-7|-
CASSLRPQTYEQYF
TGTGCCAGCAGCCTCAGACCTCAGACCTACGAGCAGTACTTC
>TRBV10-3|many|TRBJ2-7|TRBD2
CAISESQMRERYEQYF
TGTGCCATCAGTGAGTCGCAGATGCGGGAGAGATACGAGCAGTACTTC
>TRBV6-5|many|TRBJ1-1|TRBD1
CASMWTGNTEAFF
TGTGCCAGCATGTGGACAGGCAACACTGAAGCTTTCTTT
>TRBV20-1|few|TRBJ2-1|TRBD2
CSARFRLAGAHNEQFF
TGCAGTGCTAGGTTCAGGCTAGCGGGAGCGCACAATGAGCAGTTCTTC
>TRBV15|-|TRBJ1-2|-
CATSRGLRGYTF
TGTGCCACCAGCAGAGGCCTTCGGGGCTACACCTTC
>TRBV5-1|many|TRBJ2-5|-
CASSSGTNSAETQYF
TGCGCCAGCAGCTCGGGGACCAACTCTGCGGAGACCCAGTACTTC
>TRBV9|-|TRBJ1-2|-
CASSVRSSDYGYTF
TGTGCCAGCAGCGTCCGAAGTAGCGACTATGGCTACACCTTC
>TRBV7-9|many|TRBJ2-5|TRBD1
CASSRQGFKETQYF
TGTGCCAGCAGTCGACAGGGTTTCAAGGAGACCCAGTACTTC